This entry describes one TCR beta chain. Its recognized antigen is unknown. Base quality data are lacking; no much larger clone is found one base away. This record comes from a study of human T cells and chemical hapten exposure (dated by TCRdb to about 2021). About the investigation overall: For sensitization, 2% DPC in acetone was applied to an approximately 2 cm by approximately 2 cm area of upper inner arm skin. Alopecia areata with under or over 50% scalp involvement, alopecia totalis and alopecia universalis were represented in the patient cohort, which was mostly female. Peripheral blood TCR repertoire changes were tracked in vivo in alopecia patients during primary and secondary sensitization to the hapten diphenylcyclopropenone (DPC). Blood for TCR sequencing was provided by twenty-nine alopecia patients at one to four time points (pre-sensitization, 2, 6 and 24 weeks). Patients additionally received weekly therapeutic DPC doses to the scalp throughout the approximately 25-week study period. Blood samples were taken from patients before sensitization (week 0) and at 2, 6 and about 24 weeks after DPC sensitization. Patch tests used Finn chambers with 0.01% DPC on the upper back, scored after 6 days by International Contact Dermatitis Research Group standards. Libraries were pooled for sequencing, and variation in per-sample TCR yields was attributed mainly to small differences in library volumes within the pool.

The label giving this sample's time point can be read as: patch test 3, about 24 weeks after DPC sensitization. Sample treatment or condition, as interpreted from the label and publication: therapeutic diphenylcyclopropenone sensitization with weekly scalp DPC. At every patch-test visit, the blood draw took place before the patch test was put on. Patients were eligible if aged 18 to 70, diagnosed with alopecia and judged suitable for DPC therapy, and pregnant patients were excluded. Unfractionated whole blood was collected in Tempus Blood RNA tubes, and total RNA was extracted from that blood. The method was RACE. The run used a NextSeq 500. Library preparation attached unique molecular identifiers to individual cDNA molecules for quantitative, reproducible TCR counting. Both TCR alpha and TCR beta chains were sequenced from each blood RNA sample. The source study handled its data this way. Samples had a median of roughly 99,000 TCRs, with a range from roughly 23,224 to 700,000. The Decombinator software suite was used to annotate the V, J and CDR3 of the TCR reads. For PS versus PT1 abundance plots, all samples were subsampled to the same number of TCRs (28,000). TCRs were defined as expanded if absent before sensitization and observed at least eight times at the 2-week time point. TCRdb cleaned the public reads at Q25 with fastp, built clones with MiXCR and kept in-frame beta chains. Every CDR3 protein is listed once, alongside the most common genes and DNA of its rows. TCRdb's processing, not the authors' own work, is the source of the V and J calls. For this sample the table gives about 110,000 distinct CDR3 sequences, of which under 40% were detected only once. Clones ranked in the top ten supply 2.5% to 3.5% of the sample.

Beyond this particular receptor, the publication reports: Because all patients had alopecia, a presumed autoimmune disease, the immune response of the patients might differ from that of healthy individuals. Patch test score correlated positively with the number of PT1 expanded TCRs, reaching significance at thresholds 8, 16 and 32 but not at 4. DPC sensitization did not change how many TCRs were above 1 in 1000 frequency, and no evidence was found of alterations in global repertoire structure. After repeated subsampling, changes were observed in the strength of the expansion versus patch-test correlation and in the threshold at which the correlation became significant. Compared with pre-sensitization or healthy control sets, expanded TCRs formed significantly more large CDR3 similarity clusters, which is consistent with antigen-driven responses.

The clonotype originates from a man aged 35-49 years with alopecia areata. Some clones in this sample may be carry-over from other donors' samples. The material sequenced was whole blood, taken in connection with sensitization to the hapten diphenylcyclopropenone (DPC).

The nucleotide sequence is given as TGTGCCAGCAGTCCCGCCCCGCCTAAGACAGGTAACACTGAAGCTTTCTTT. It is translated as CASSPAPPKTGNTEAFF. Rearrangement joined TRBV28 to TRBJ1-1; possibly the D gene is TRBD1, per 6 matching bases. The germline ends are 21 bases apart after V is trimmed by 5 bases and J by 2 bases. The CDR3 runs 17 residues from the cysteine to the phenylalanine. The kept DNA is CDR3 alone, 51 bases in frame from the first base. CDR1 and CDR2 (MDHEN, SYDVKM) derive from the germline V gene.